This T cell receptor beta chain was captured in a study of T cells after yellow fever vaccination. Findings and limits, study-wide: Subsequent to the booster, the majority of primary-vaccination clones reappeared (around 95% CD4, around 85% CD8).

The ends were cut back, 3 bases at V and 3 bases at J, with 6 bases in the middle. The length of the CDR3 is 13 residues. CDR1 and CDR2 from the germline V gene are MGHRA and YSYEKL. TCRdb called the 5' RACE reads again in MiXCR, with one record for every CDR3 protein. This table has roughly 330,000 distinct CDR3 sequences, under 5% appearing once. On this clonotype: What it recognizes is unknown.

The sequence derives from a man aged 18 to 35 who received the YFV17D yellow fever vaccine. The chain uses TRBV4-1 and TRBJ2-1; D is unresolved. Specimen: PBMCs, collected 5 days after the yellow fever booster vaccination. CDR3 nucleotide sequence: TGCGCCAGCAGCCACGCTAACTACAATGAGCAGTTCTTC. It codes for CASSHANYNEQFF.